These 5 T cell receptor beta chains came from one sample sequenced in a study of control samples from healthy donors and cancer patients. Here immunoSEQ multiplex PCR was the method, and the copy in TCRdb shows in-frame clones only, minus some. This sample yields approximately 100,000 clones, of which approximately 90% are seen a single time; approximately 7.8% belongs to the top ten. The material sequenced was blood. These receptors were collected from a man aged 25-40 years in good health.

This chain uses TRBV4-3 with TRBJ1-5; D unresolved. Germline V gene lookup returns CDR1 LGHNA and CDR2 YSLEER. The CDR3 sequence is 13 residues long. Between the trimmed V and J ends, which lost 0 bases and 6 bases, there was a span of 6 bases. CDR3 loop: CASSQDRFQPQHF. The CDR3 nucleotides are TGCGCCAGCAGCCAAGATCGCTTTCAGCCCCAGCATTTT.

The CDR3 reads CASSEYGGMKQFF. Written as DNA, the CDR3 is TGTGCCAGCAGTGAATATGGGGGAATGAAGCAGTTCTTC. The gene calls are TRBV2 and TRBJ2-1, with D possibly being TRBD1 or TRBD2 (5 bases each). CDR1 and CDR2 (germline): SNHLY, FYNNEI. This CDR3 contains 13 residues. Trimming shortened V by 2 bases and J by 11 bases, and 13 bases separated the two germline ends.

This chain links TRBV29-1 with TRBJ2-7; 7 bases are shared with TRBD1. This CDR3 is built from 22 residues. CDR1 and CDR2 from the germline V gene are SQVTM and ANQGSEA. The ends lost 3 bases at V and 0 bases at J; junction bases unmatched: 29. CDR3 nucleotides: TGCAGCGTTGAGGCAACTTCCACCCCCTCCTCACACAGGGGTTGGGGCTCCTACGAGCAGTACTTC. Translated, it gives CSVEATSTPSSHRGWGSYEQYF.

To note about this clone: The junction does not match germline at one end; this may be a read error. J is TRBJ1-6 and V is TRBV18; D is perhaps TRBD1 (5 bases). Germline CDR1 is KGHSH and CDR2 is LQKENI. The CDR3 is made up of 16 amino acids. The CDR3 reads CASTPGGTAYNSPLHF. The CDR3 bases are TGTGCCAGCACACCCGGGGGTACGGCCTATAATTCACCCCTCCACTTT. The full variable domain, completed using reference TRBV18 and TRBJ1-6, is NAGVMQNPRHLVRRRGQEARLRCSPMKGHSHVYWYRQLPEEGLKFMVYLQKENIIDESGMPKERFSAEFPKEGPSILRIQQVVRGDSAAYFCASTPGGTAYNSPLHFGNGTRLTVT.

CDR3 loop: CASSDEHGAGTDTQYF. CDR3 sequence (DNA): TGTGCCAGCAGTGACGAACACGGTGCGGGCACAGATACGCAGTATTTT. This sequence joins TRBV6-4 and TRBJ2-3, with D uncertain. CDR1 MRHNA and CDR2 SNTAGT come from the germline V gene. Trimming took 2 bases from V and 1 from J, leaving 13 bases between them. The CDR3 is 16 amino acids.